A single sample gave rise to the 19 T cell receptor beta chains below, sequenced in a study of identical twins. TCRdb re-called the 5' RACE reads with MiXCR, one entry per CDR3 protein. This sample carries fewer than 450,000 distinct CDR3 sequences, around 9% of them seen once, and the ten largest clones take about 9.1%. Sequenced material: naive T cells sorted from blood. These receptors were taken from a woman in her 50s in good health.

This clonotype was recorded at least ten times. This rearrangement joins TRBV5-1 to TRBJ2-7, with 8 bases lining up with TRBD2. This CDR3 spans 14 amino acids. V gave up 0 bases and J gave up 6 bases; unmatched junction bases: 5. Germline values: CDR1 SGHRS, CDR2 YFSETQ. CDR3: CASSLGGLVTEQYF. CDR3 bases: TGCGCCAGCAGCTTGGGGGGACTAGTAACCGAGCAGTACTTC.

In this sample, this clonotype turned up many times. The rearrangement joins TRBV5-1 to TRBJ1-1, with D maybe TRBD1 (5 bases). V was shortened by 1 base and J by 1 base, with 17 bases between the two germline ends. Germline values: CDR1 SGHRS, CDR2 YFSETQ. This CDR3 has 17 residues. CDR3 sequence: CASSLFGTGWGNTEAFF. The CDR3 region has the DNA TGCGCCAGCAGCTTGTTTGGAACAGGATGGGGGAACACTGAAGCTTTCTTT.

This clonotype was detected ten times or more. The chain links TRBV12-3 or TRBV12-4 to TRBJ2-5; D may match TRBD1 or TRBD2 (5 bases each). This CDR3 region has 16 residues. V lost 3 bases and J lost 2, with 16 bases in between. The CDR3 protein is CASSLVHGASQETQYF. For the CDR3, the DNA is TGTGCCAGCAGTTTGGTTCACGGGGCCTCTCAAGAGACCCAGTACTTC.

The chain joins TRBV12-3 or TRBV12-4 to TRBJ2-7; possible D gene TRBD2, 6 bases. The V gene lost 5 bases and the J gene lost 7 bases, with 15 bases spanning the gap. The CDR3 consists of 13 residues. The CDR3 protein is CASSKAVEGEQYF. The CDR3 nucleotides are TGTGCCAGCAGTAAGGCCGTGGAGGGTGAGCAGTACTTC.

This clonotype came up many times. The chain is built from TRBV25-1 and TRBJ2-7, with D possibly called TRBD1 or TRBD2 (5 bases each). There are 12 residues in the CDR3. The germline V and J ends were trimmed by 9 bases and 2 bases, with 11 bases remaining between them. Germline values: CDR1 MGHDK, CDR2 SYGVNS. The chain's CDR3 is CARRGRAYEQYV. The CDR3 region has the DNA TGTGCCAGGAGGGGAAGGGCCTACGAGCAGTACGTC.

This clonotype has just a few counts. V gene TRBV5-5 combines with J gene TRBJ2-4; 7 bases are a match to TRBD2. The J segment lost 9 bases and the V segment lost 4 bases, leaving 10 bases of the junction unmatched. The CDR3 runs 14 residues. The germline gives CDR1 SGHKS, CDR2 YYEKEE (reference sequence). Here the CDR3 reads CASSVASGPGIQYF. Written as DNA, the CDR3 is TGTGCCAGCAGCGTCGCTAGCGGACCAGGCATTCAGTACTTC.

This clonotype was observed a handful of times. V is TRBV5-1 and J is TRBJ2-1, with TRBD2 matching over 7 bases. Per the germline V gene, CDR1 is SGHRS and CDR2 is YFSETQ. Losses at the gene ends were 4 bases for V and 2 bases for J; bases not matched to a gene: 12. The CDR3 has 17 amino acids. CDR3 protein: CASSLVSFGRTYNEQFF. CDR3 bases: TGCGCCAGCAGCCTCGTCTCCTTCGGGAGGACCTACAATGAGCAGTTCTTC. The variable domain in full, with the rest retrieved from reference TRBV5-1 and TRBJ2-1, is KAGVTQTPRYLIKTRGQQVTLSCSPISGHRSVSWYQQTPGQGLQFLFEYFSETQRNKGNFPGRFSGRQFSNSRSEMNVSTLELGDSALYLCASSLVSFGRTYNEQFFGPGTRLTVL.

This sequence joins TRBV5-1 and TRBJ2-7, with 7 nucleotides matching TRBD1. With 4 bases clipped from V and 4 bases from J, the junction kept 8 bases outside the gene matches. Looked up from germline, CDR1 is SGHRS and CDR2 is YFSETQ. The CDR3 has 14 residues. The CDR3 sequence is CASSGPGQKYEQYF. DNA for the CDR3: TGCGCCAGCAGCGGACCGGGACAGAAATACGAGCAGTACTTC.

This clonotype was observed a few times. This chain uses TRBV5-1 with TRBJ2-2; D gene ambiguous. Germline V gene data show CDR1 as SGHRS and CDR2 as YFSETQ. The CDR3 has 16 residues. V was pared by 3 bases and J by 0 bases, with 12 bases between. Here the CDR3 reads CASSSARSSNTGELFF. In DNA, the CDR3 is TGCGCCAGCAGCTCGGCCCGGAGCTCGAACACCGGGGAGCTGTTTTTT.

In the case of this clonotype: This likely comes from a read error, as the CDR3 has no conserved phenylalanine or tryptophan at its end. The DNA is left out, because the CDR3 cannot be placed on it with certainty; the CDR3 is given as TCRdb lists it. The J gene is TRBJ2-1, the V gene TRBV28; the table's D call, TRBD2, was not checked against the DNA. The length of the CDR3 is 11 amino acids, counting both ends. CDR1 is MDHEN, CDR2 SYDVKM, per germline. The CDR3 loop is CASSFRSLAHL.

This clonotype has a count of ten or more. The limits of the CDR3 on the DNA are not certain, so only TCRdb's listed CDR3 is given. The genes are TRBV27 and TRBJ2-6. Ends included, the CDR3 has 14 residues. CDR1 and CDR2 from the germline V gene are MNHEY and SMNVEV (reference sequence). This CDR3 is CASSSSRGANVLTF.

Only a few counts were recorded for this clonotype. The CDR3 DNA follows: TGTGCCAGCAGATTCCTCGGCCGTTTGAACACTGAAGCTTTCTTT. Residues: CASRFLGRLNTEAFF. The chain recombines TRBV28 with TRBJ1-1; D uncertain. Looked up from germline, CDR1 is MDHEN and CDR2 is SYDVKM. The CDR3 contains 15 residues. Trimming shortened V by 6 bases and J by 0 bases, and 14 bases separated the two germline ends.

This clonotype was counted a few times. The rearrangement uses TRBV11-3 and TRBJ2-1; the match to TRBD2 covers 9 bases. With V trimmed by 2 bases and J by 6 bases, 5 bases remained unmatched. Looked up from germline, CDR1 is SGHNT and CDR2 is YENEEA. The CDR3 sequence is 15 residues long. For the CDR3, the DNA is TGTGCCAGCAGCTTATGGGCGGGAGGGCTCAATGAGCAGTTCTTC. It specifies CASSLWAGGLNEQFF.

This clonotype appeared many times. The chain has TRBV10-3 and TRBJ1-2; no clear D. Germline loops: CDR1 ENHRY, CDR2 SYGVKD. The CDR3 is made up of 12 amino acids. Trimming removed 1 base from V and 2 bases from J, with 2 bases in between. The CDR3 sequence: CAISELNYGYTF. DNA of the CDR3: TGTGCCATCAGTGAGTTGAACTATGGCTACACCTTC.

This clonotype turned up a few times. V and J are TRBV9 and TRBJ2-3, with unresolved D. V was clipped by 1 base and J by 1 base, with 4 bases between them. This CDR3 comprises 13 residues. Per germline, CDR1 SGDLS and CDR2 YYNGEE. CDR3 residues: CASSVQGTDTQYF. The CDR3, as DNA: TGTGCCAGCAGCGTACAGGGCACAGATACGCAGTATTTT.

This clonotype came up a few times. Here the CDR3 DNA reads TGTGCCAGCAGCTTCTTGGGCGGGGAAAATCAGCCCCAGCATTTT. Protein product: CASSFLGGENQPQHF. The J gene is TRBJ1-5, the V gene TRBV5-5; D not resolved. CDR1 is SGHKS and CDR2 is YYEKEE in the germline V gene (reference sequence). The germline V and J ends were trimmed by 2 bases and 4 bases, with 13 bases remaining between them. CDR3 length: 15 amino acids.

The V gene is TRBV4-1, the J gene TRBJ2-2; the D gene is possibly TRBD2 (6 bases). Looked up from germline, CDR1 is MGHRA and CDR2 is YSYEKL. Trimming stripped 3 bases from V and 4 bases from J, with 21 bases between. This CDR3 is 18 amino acids long. The CDR3 nucleotides are TGCGCCAGCAGCCACCCCCGGACGAGGCAGGGAGGCACCGGGGAGCTGTTTTTT. It yields the protein CASSHPRTRQGGTGELFF.

This clonotype was detected many times. The chain employs TRBV5-1 and TRBJ2-1; 11 bases map to TRBD2. Germline V lookup: CDR1 SGHRS, CDR2 YFSETQ. The ends lost 2 bases at V and 3 bases at J; junction bases unmatched: 7. CDR3 length equals 17 residues. The CDR3 nucleotides are TGCGCCAGCAGCTTACTAGCGACTAGCGGGGTCTACAATGAGCAGTTCTTC. Its translation is CASSLLATSGVYNEQFF.

This clonotype has a handful of counts. This chain links TRBV5-1 with TRBJ2-3; 11 nucleotides line up with TRBD1. Trimming at V came to 4 bases and at J to 5 bases, leaving 6 bases not matched to a gene. CDR1 is SGHRS, CDR2 YFSETQ, per germline. The CDR3 loop spans 15 amino acids. Written as DNA, the CDR3 is TGCGCCAGCAGCCCCGGACAGGGGGCGCGAGATACGCAGTATTTT. Translation: CASSPGQGARDTQYF.